Following are 15 T cell receptor beta chains from one sample sequenced in a study of cytomegalovirus exposure and HLA in healthy donors. In the PCR, 60 Vbeta and 13 Jbeta primers were used. TCRdb's table, derived via immunoSEQ multiplex PCR, lists solely in-frame clones and lacks some. Of 150,000 to 200,000 clones listed, more than 70% are singletons. Material: PBMCs. These receptors all come from a male donor in good health and CMV-seronegative.

The chain links TRBV4-1 to TRBJ1-1; 10 bases are a match to TRBD1. Germline V gene sequence: CDR1 MGHRA, CDR2 YSYEKL. Trimming at V came to 1 base and at J to 0 bases, leaving 14 bases not matched to a gene. This CDR3 contains 20 residues. CDR3 residues: CASSQVGQGVAVGMNTEAFF. In nucleotides, the CDR3 is TGCGCCAGCAGCCAAGTAGGACAGGGGGTGGCCGTTGGCATGAACACTGAAGCTTTCTTT.

The chain joins TRBV7-8 to TRBJ1-1, with TRBD1 identical over 7 bases. The V gene end was trimmed by 2 bases and the J gene end by 1 base; junction bases not matched to a gene: 1. This CDR3 is 14 amino acids long. The germline CDR1 and CDR2 sequences are SGHVS and FQNEAQ. The CDR3 region is CASSLNRGNTEAFF. CDR3 nucleotides: TGTGCCAGCAGCTTAAACAGGGGGAACACTGAAGCTTTCTTT.

The rearrangement links TRBV19 to TRBJ1-1; D unresolved. V gave up 5 bases and J gave up 2 bases, with 9 bases separating them. Germline V lookup: CDR1 LNHDA, CDR2 SQIVND (reference sequence). The CDR3 is 13 residues long. CDR3 residues: CASSPVYNTEAFF. In DNA, the CDR3 is TGTGCCAGTAGTCCCGTCTATAACACTGAAGCTTTCTTT.

This clone was seen only a few times. The chain links TRBV29-1 to TRBJ2-3; 8 nucleotides align to TRBD2. Germline-derived CDR1 and CDR2 are SQVTM and ANQGSEA. This CDR3 contains 15 residues. Losses at the gene ends were 2 bases for V and 2 bases for J; bases not matched to a gene: 6. DNA for the CDR3: TGCAGCGTTGAAAGTAGCGGGGCGCTCACAGATACGCAGTATTTT. Its protein is CSVESSGALTDTQYF.

The chain combines TRBV18 with TRBJ2-3; tentative D call: TRBD2 (5 bases). Deletions cut 1 base from V and 6 bases from J, with 11 bases between. CDR1 is KGHSH and CDR2 is LQKENI in the germline V gene. This CDR3 region has 14 residues. The CDR3 sequence: CASSPLRDPDTQYF. In nucleotides, the CDR3 is TGTGCCAGCTCACCACTACGGGATCCCGATACGCAGTATTTT. Based on the CDR3 plus reference TRBV18 and TRBJ2-3, the full variable domain is NAGVMQNPRHLVRRRGQEARLRCSPMKGHSHVYWYRQLPEEGLKFMVYLQKENIIDESGMPKERFSAEFPKEGPSILRIQQVVRGDSAAYFCASSPLRDPDTQYFGPGTRLTVL.

The chain has TRBV13 and TRBJ2-3; TRBD2 aligns across 12 bases. J lost 2 bases, V lost 1 base, and 13 bases had no gene match. Looked up from germline, CDR1 is PRHDT and CDR2 is FYEKMQ (reference sequence). The CDR3 contains 20 residues. The CDR3 loop is CASSLETNGLAGLNTDTQYF. DNA for the CDR3: TGTGCCAGCAGCTTAGAGACAAATGGACTAGCGGGATTAAACACAGATACGCAGTATTTT.

The chain recombines TRBV7-6 with TRBJ1-4, with a weak D call TRBD1 (6 bases). V was cut by 3 bases and J by 8 bases, with 16 bases left in between. Germline CDR1 reads SGHVS; CDR2 reads FNYEAQ. The CDR3 consists of 15 residues. CDR3 nucleotide sequence: TGTGCCAGCAGCTTGGGTCAGGGGTCCGGAGAAAAACTGTTTTTT. It encodes CASSLGQGSGEKLFF.

J is TRBJ1-6 and V is TRBV6-5, with 9 bases identical to TRBD1. After removal of 6 bases from V and 9 bases from J, the junction contained 6 bases not matched to a gene. The germline CDR1 and CDR2 sequences are MNHEY and SVGAGI. The CDR3 is 14 residues long. The CDR3 reads CASSNRDRVSPLHF. The DNA for the CDR3 is TGTGCCAGCAGCAACCGGGACAGGGTTTCACCCCTCCACTTT.

This chain uses TRBV9 with TRBJ2-3; TRBD2 aligns across 8 bases. This CDR3 is built from 16 residues. In germline, CDR1 is SGDLS, CDR2 YYNGEE. J was trimmed by 0 bases and V by 1 base; bases with no gene match: 4. The CDR3 DNA reads as TGTGCCAGCAGCGTACGGGCTAGCGGGAGCACAGATACGCAGTATTTT. Translated, it gives CASSVRASGSTDTQYF.

This rearrangement joins TRBV6-1 to TRBJ1-1, with a tentative D call TRBD1 (5 bases). In germline, CDR1 is MNHNS, CDR2 SASEGT. V lost 11 bases and J lost 5, with 18 bases in between. The CDR3 covers 13 residues. CDR3 residues: CAGTRGQLTEAFF. DNA for the CDR3: TGTGCCGGGACTCGAGGGCAGCTAACTGAAGCTTTCTTT.

The chain recombines TRBV7-8 with TRBJ1-3; a possible D gene is TRBD1 (6 bases). CDR1 SGHVS and CDR2 FQNEAQ come from the germline V gene. The CDR3 is made up of 16 amino acids. Trimming shortened V by 5 bases and J by 2 bases, and 16 bases separated the two germline ends. Here the CDR3 reads CASSKGAGTTGNTIYF. CDR3 DNA sequence: TGTGCCAGCAGCAAAGGGGCAGGGACAACTGGAAACACCATATATTTT.

The V gene is TRBV25-1, the J gene TRBJ1-2; maybe TRBD1 (5 bases). Trimming took 4 bases from V and 8 from J, leaving 20 bases between them. The CDR3 runs 15 residues. Germline V gene data show CDR1 as MGHDK and CDR2 as SYGVNS. The CDR3, as DNA: TGTGCCAGCAGTGGCGGGACTAGGGATGGCAGAGGCTACACCTTC. Its translation is CASSGGTRDGRGYTF.

The CDR3 loop is CASSQDPVEQYF. The CDR3 nucleotides are TGTGCCAGCAGCCAAGATCCGGTAGAGCAGTACTTC. The chain employs TRBV4-2 and TRBJ2-7; D unclear. The CDR3 length is 12 residues. Looked up from germline, CDR1 is LGHNA and CDR2 is YNFKEQ. Trimming left V 0 bases short and J 7 bases short, with 7 bases between.

The chain combines TRBV5-6 with TRBJ2-2; D not resolved. The germline V and J ends were trimmed by 1 base and 10 bases, with 20 bases remaining between them. There are 16 residues in the CDR3. Germline-derived CDR1 and CDR2 are SGHDT and YYEEEE. DNA for the CDR3: TGTGCCAGCAGCTTGTTCCAAACAACACCGGGTCAGGAGCTGTTTTTT. Amino acids: CASSLFQTTPGQELFF.

The rearrangement links TRBV7-3 to TRBJ2-7; 7 bases map to TRBD1. V lost 0 bases to trimming and J lost 3 bases; unmatched junction nucleotides: 2. This CDR3 contains 14 residues. Per germline, CDR1 SGHTA and CDR2 FQGTGA. The CDR3 coding sequence is TGTGCCAGCAGCTTAACGGCAGGGGGCTACGAGCAGTACTTC. Residues: CASSLTAGGYEQYF.